The sequence of this TCR beta chain was determined in a study of blood T cell repertoires in COVID-19. Study information: Sample material is recorded as cDNA or gDNA derived from T cells, B-cell-depleted T cells, or PBMCs.

As handled by the study authors: The assay estimated nucleated cells by amplifying reference gene primers. The repertoire was sequenced with immunoSEQ multiplex PCR; TCRdb's copy has only in-frame clones and lacks some. From that table come the V and J calls and clone size; the DNA was used to work out D and trimming. The sample yields about 130,000 clones, roughly 84% seen once. The CDR3 consists of 15 residues. After removal of 5 bases from V and 8 bases from J, the junction contained 6 bases not matched to a gene. Germline CDR1 SGHVS, CDR2 FNYEAQ. The sample was peripheral blood. This clonotype was sampled from a woman aged 25 to 39 who had recovered from COVID-19. The chain couples TRBV7-6 to TRBJ2-1; 13 bases agree with TRBD2. As DNA, the CDR3 is TGTGCCAGCAGCGCACTAGCGGGGGGGCTGGATGAGCAGTTCTTC. Residues: CASSALAGGLDEQFF.